A single T cell receptor beta chain is shown here with its context. Here immunoSEQ multiplex PCR was the method, and the copy in TCRdb shows in-frame clones only, minus some. The repertoire holds around 85,000 clones, with 70% to 90% as singletons. The data originate from a study of control samples from healthy donors and cancer patients. Per germline, CDR1 KGHSH and CDR2 LQKENI. The CDR3 has 13 amino acids. Trimming took off 2 bases at V and 3 bases at J, with 7 bases between the two ends. The sequenced sample consisted of blood. The chain employs TRBV18 and TRBJ2-5; D may be TRBD2 (5 bases). The TCR was taken from a woman aged 60 to 75 in good health. In nucleotides, the CDR3 is TGTGCCAGCTCACCAGGACTCGAAGAGACCCAGTACTTC. Protein sequence: CASSPGLEETQYF.